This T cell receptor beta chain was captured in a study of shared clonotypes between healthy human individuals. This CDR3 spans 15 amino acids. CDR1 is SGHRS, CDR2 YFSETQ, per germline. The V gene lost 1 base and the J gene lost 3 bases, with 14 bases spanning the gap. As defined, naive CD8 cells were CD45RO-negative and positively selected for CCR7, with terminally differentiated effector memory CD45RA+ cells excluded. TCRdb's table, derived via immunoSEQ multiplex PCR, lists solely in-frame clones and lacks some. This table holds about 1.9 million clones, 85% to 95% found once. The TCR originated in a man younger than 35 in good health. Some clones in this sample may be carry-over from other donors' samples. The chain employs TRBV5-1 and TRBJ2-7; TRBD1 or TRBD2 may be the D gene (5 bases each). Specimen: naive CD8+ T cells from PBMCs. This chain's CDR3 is CASSLSGREFYEQYF. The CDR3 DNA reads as TGCGCCAGCAGCTTGTCGGGCAGGGAGTTCTACGAGCAGTACTTC.